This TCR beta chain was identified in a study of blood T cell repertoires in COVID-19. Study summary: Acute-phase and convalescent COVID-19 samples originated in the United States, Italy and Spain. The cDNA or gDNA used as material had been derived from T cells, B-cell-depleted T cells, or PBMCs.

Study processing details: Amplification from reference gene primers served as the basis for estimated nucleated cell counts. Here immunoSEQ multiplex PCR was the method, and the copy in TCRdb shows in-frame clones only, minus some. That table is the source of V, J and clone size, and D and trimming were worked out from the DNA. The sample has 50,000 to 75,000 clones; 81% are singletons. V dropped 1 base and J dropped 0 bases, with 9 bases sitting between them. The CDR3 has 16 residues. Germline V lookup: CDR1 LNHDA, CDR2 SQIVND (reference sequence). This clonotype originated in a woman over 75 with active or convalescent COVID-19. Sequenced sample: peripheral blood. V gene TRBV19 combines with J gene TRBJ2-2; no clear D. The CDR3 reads CASSIAAATNTGELFF. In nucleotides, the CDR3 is TGTGCCAGTAGTATAGCGGCGGCGACGAACACCGGGGAGCTGTTTTTT.